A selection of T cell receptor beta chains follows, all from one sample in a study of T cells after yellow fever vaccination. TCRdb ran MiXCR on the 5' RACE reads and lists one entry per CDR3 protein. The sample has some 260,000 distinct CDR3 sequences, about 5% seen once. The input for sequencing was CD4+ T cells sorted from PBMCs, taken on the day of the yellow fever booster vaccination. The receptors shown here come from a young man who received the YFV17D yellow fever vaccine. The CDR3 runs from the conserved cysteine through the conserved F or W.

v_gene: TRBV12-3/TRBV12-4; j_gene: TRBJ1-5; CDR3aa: CASSFRDRRNQPQHF
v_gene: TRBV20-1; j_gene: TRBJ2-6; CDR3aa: CSARPQNSGANVLTF
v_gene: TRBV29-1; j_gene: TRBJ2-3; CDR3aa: CSVESFAQYF
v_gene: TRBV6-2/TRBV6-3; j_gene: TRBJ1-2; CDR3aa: CASTDRAIRGDYGYTF
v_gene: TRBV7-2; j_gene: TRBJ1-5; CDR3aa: CASSTRGQQPQHF
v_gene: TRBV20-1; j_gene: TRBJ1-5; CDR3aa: CSARDGGSARANQPQHF
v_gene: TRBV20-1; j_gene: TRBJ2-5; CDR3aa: CSARVHYLQETQYF
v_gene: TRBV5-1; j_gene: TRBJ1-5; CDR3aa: CASSLGVQGGNQPQHF
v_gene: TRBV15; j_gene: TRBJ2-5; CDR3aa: CATSTGSVKETQYF
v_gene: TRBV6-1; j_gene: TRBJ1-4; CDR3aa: CASATSDEKLFF
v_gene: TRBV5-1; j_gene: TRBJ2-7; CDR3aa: CASSYGQGITYEQYF
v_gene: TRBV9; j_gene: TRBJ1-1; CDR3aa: CASSGDPQGEAFF
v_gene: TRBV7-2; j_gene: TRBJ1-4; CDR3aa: CASSYQGASGEKLFF
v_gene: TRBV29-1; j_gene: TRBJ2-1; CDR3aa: CSVGGSGGAHEQFF